The 25 T cell receptor beta chains listed next were all sequenced from one sample in a study of shared clonotypes between healthy human individuals. The naive CD8 subset, CD45RO-negative cells positively selected for CCR7, excluded terminally differentiated effector memory CD45RA+ cells. Using immunoSEQ multiplex PCR, the repertoire was profiled, and TCRdb retains in-frame clones only, with some absent. The sample has more than 550,000 clones, under 95% seen once; the top ten hold nearly 25%. The sequenced sample was naive CD8+ T cells sorted from blood. The origin of the receptors is a man aged 25-40 years in good health.

The V and J genes are TRBV28 and TRBJ2-7; tentatively, D is TRBD2 (6 bases). V lost 3 bases and J 6 bases, leaving 15 bases between the germline ends. The V gene's germline CDR1 is MDHEN and CDR2 SYDVKM. The CDR3 length is 14 residues. CDR3 loop: CASSFRGYVGEQYF. The CDR3 nucleotides read TGTGCCAGCAGTTTCCGGGGGTATGTGGGCGAGCAGTACTTC.

CDR3 residues: CAITPDQTKEAFF. The DNA of the CDR3 is TGTGCCATCACCCCGGACCAAACTAAGGAAGCTTTCTTT. The gene calls are TRBV10-3 and TRBJ1-1; D unresolved. The CDR3 is 13 residues long. CDR1 is ENHRY, CDR2 SYGVKD, per germline. V lost 7 bases to trimming and J lost 8 bases, with 17 bases between them.

The chain combines TRBV30 with TRBJ2-2; D is possibly TRBD1 or TRBD2 (5 bases each). Germline V gene data show CDR1 as GTSNPN and CDR2 as SVGIG (reference sequence). The V and J ends lost 0 bases and 5 bases respectively, with 10 bases between them. This CDR3 has 14 residues. CDR3 amino acids: CAWSVRGTTGELFF. CDR3 DNA sequence: TGTGCCTGGAGTGTACGTGGGACGACCGGGGAGCTGTTTTTT.

About this clone: An end of the junction differs from the germline gene, which may be a read error. The sample carries other DNA sequences with the same CDR3. The chain combines TRBV2 with TRBJ2-3; D uncertain. The CDR3 runs to 16 residues. Germline V CDR1 and CDR2: SNHLY, FYNNEI. For the CDR3, the DNA is TGTGCCAGCAGCGAAGAGTGGCTGACTAGCACAGATACGCAGTATTTT. This gives the protein CASSEEWLTSTDTQYF.

This chain connects TRBV19 to TRBJ2-7; 12 bases match TRBD1. After removal of 5 bases from V and 5 bases from J, the junction contained 4 bases not matched to a gene. The CDR3 contains 14 residues. CDR1 and CDR2 from the germline V gene are LNHDA and SQIVND (reference sequence). Written as DNA, the CDR3 is TGTGCCAGTAGTCCAGGGACAGGGGGCGACGAGCAGTACTTC. Translation gives CASSPGTGGDEQYF.

This clone was observed a handful of times. The chain recombines TRBV19 with TRBJ2-7; D is undetermined. CDR1 is LNHDA, CDR2 SQIVND, per germline (reference sequence). CDR3 length equals 14 residues. Trimming took 7 bases from V and 0 from J, leaving 13 bases between them. CDR3 sequence reads: CASTPTPRSYEQYF. The CDR3 DNA sequence: TGTGCCAGTACCCCGACACCCCGCTCCTACGAGCAGTACTTC.

The gene calls are TRBV7-2 and TRBJ2-1; D is ambiguous. Trimming removed 1 base at V and 12 bases at J, with 10 bases between. CDR1 and CDR2 from the germline V gene are SGHTA and FQGNSA. CDR3 length: 12 amino acids. The CDR3 DNA is TGTGCCAGCAGCTTAGAGGGCACTTTGCAGTTCTTC. It yields the protein CASSLEGTLQFF. Full variable domain (outside the CDR3, taken from reference TRBV7-2 and TRBJ2-1): GAGVSQSPSNKVTEKGKDVELRCDPISGHTALYWYRQSLGQGLEFLIYFQGNSAPDKSGLPSDRFSAERTGGSVSTLTIQRTQQEDSAVYLCASSLEGTLQFFGPGTRLTVL.

This CDR3 is CASSSLTGIQETQYF. CDR3 sequence (DNA): TGTGCCAGCAGTTCCCTGACAGGGATCCAAGAGACCCAGTACTTC. V is TRBV6-5 and J is TRBJ2-5, with 7 bases fitting TRBD1. CDR3 length equals 15 residues. The V segment lost 4 bases and the J segment 1 base; nucleotides outside the gene matches: 6. Germline CDR1 is MNHEY and CDR2 is SVGAGI.

V is TRBV7-3 and J is TRBJ2-2, with D perhaps given as TRBD1 or TRBD2 (5 bases each). V lost 2 bases to trimming and J lost 5 bases, with 6 bases between them. The CDR3 extends over 13 amino acids. CDR1 and CDR2 from the germline V gene are SGHTA and FQGTGA. CDR3 bases: TGTGCCAGCAGCTTATGGGGGACCGGGGAGCTGTTTTTT. Protein product: CASSLWGTGELFF. The variable domain in full, with the rest retrieved from reference TRBV7-3 and TRBJ2-2, is GAGVSQTPSNKVTEKGKYVELRCDPISGHTALYWYRQSLGQGPEFLIYFQGTGAADDSGLPNDRFFAVRPEGSVSTLKIQRTERGDSAVYLCASSLWGTGELFFGEGSRLTVL.

The chain combines TRBV15 with TRBJ2-7; D is possibly TRBD1 (5 bases). CDR1 is LNHNV and CDR2 is YYDKDF in the germline V gene (reference sequence). The V end lost 4 bases, the J end lost 0 bases, and 16 bases lay between the germline ends. This CDR3 is built from 16 residues. This chain's CDR3 is CATSTSTDDISYEQYF. The CDR3, as DNA: TGTGCCACCAGCACCTCGACAGACGACATCTCCTACGAGCAGTACTTC. Drawing the rest from reference TRBV15 and TRBJ2-7, the complete variable domain is DAMVIQNPRYQVTQFGKPVTLSCSQTLNHNVMYWYQQKSSQAPKLLFHYYDKDFNNEADTPDNFQSRRPNTSFCFLDIRSPGLGDTAMYLCATSTSTDDISYEQYFGPGTRLTVT.

J is TRBJ2-7 and V is TRBV11-2, with D possibly TRBD1 on 6 matching bases. Deletions cut 1 base from V and 6 bases from J, with 10 bases between. The CDR3 has 13 residues. The V gene's germline CDR1 is SGHAT and CDR2 FQNNGV. The CDR3 loop reads CASSLAQGPEQYF. The CDR3 DNA sequence: TGTGCCAGCAGCTTAGCACAGGGTCCCGAGCAGTACTTC.

This chain uses TRBV28 with TRBJ1-4; D perhaps matches TRBD1 (5 bases). CDR1 is MDHEN and CDR2 is SYDVKM in the germline V gene. V was clipped by 6 bases and J by 4 bases, with 15 bases between them. The CDR3 length is 15 residues. The CDR3 is CASSSLGLSNEKLFF. The CDR3, as DNA: TGTGCCAGCAGCAGTTTGGGGCTGAGTAATGAAAAACTGTTTTTT.

This clone was seen only once. The gene calls are TRBV4-3 and TRBJ2-5, with 8 bases matching TRBD1. CDR3 length: 15 residues. The germline CDR1 and CDR2 sequences are LGHNA and YSLEER. With 2 bases clipped from V and 5 bases from J, the junction kept 7 bases outside the gene matches. CDR3 residues: CASSQRQGMRETQYF. The CDR3 coding sequence is TGCGCCAGCAGCCAAAGACAGGGGATGAGGGAGACCCAGTACTTC.

The chain uses TRBV27 and TRBJ2-7; no definite D call. The CDR3 length is 13 residues. Between the trimmed V and J ends, which lost 9 bases and 2 bases, there was a span of 14 bases. Germline values: CDR1 MNHEY, CDR2 SMNVEV (reference sequence). This CDR3 reads CASRARNTYEQYF. The CDR3 DNA follows: TGTGCCAGTCGGGCTCGGAATACCTACGAGCAGTACTTC.

This CDR3 is CASSLEGAGGLGNEQFF. As DNA, the CDR3 is TGTGCCAGCAGCTTGGAGGGGGCGGGCGGGTTAGGCAATGAGCAGTTCTTC. The J gene is TRBJ2-1, the V gene TRBV5-4; TRBD1 matches at 7 bases. Looked up from germline, CDR1 is SGHNT and CDR2 is YYREEE (reference sequence). The CDR3 runs 17 residues. The J segment lost 6 bases and the V segment lost 0 bases, leaving 12 bases of the junction unmatched.

The genes are TRBV7-6 and TRBJ2-7; possibly TRBD1 for D (6 bases). The V gene lost 1 base and the J gene lost 0 bases, with 7 bases spanning the gap. The CDR3 covers 14 residues. CDR1 and CDR2 (germline): SGHVS, FNYEAQ. The CDR3 bases are TGTGCCAGCAGCTTAGAGACAGGCTCCTACGAGCAGTACTTC. Protein sequence: CASSLETGSYEQYF.

V and J are TRBV27 and TRBJ2-7; 10 positions match TRBD2. The CDR3 runs to 17 residues. The germline V gene encodes CDR1 MNHEY and CDR2 SMNVEV (reference sequence). After removal of 10 bases from V and 4 bases from J, the junction contained 19 bases not matched to a gene. DNA of the CDR3: TGTGCCACGTCCTCCTGGAACCCGGGACTAGCGAGGTACGAGCAGTACTTC. As protein: CATSSWNPGLARYEQYF.

The chain employs TRBV21-1 and TRBJ1-5; the table calls TRBD1, which could not be checked here. TRBV21-1 counts as a pseudogene. The CDR3 contains 18 residues. In DNA form, the CDR3 reads TGTGCCAGCAGCCAAATAGGGGACACGGAACCTACTAATCAGCCCCAGCATTTT. As protein: CASSQIGDTEPTNQPQHF.

The V gene is TRBV2, the J gene TRBJ2-1; TRBD2 matches at 14 bases. Germline assignment: CDR1 SNHLY and CDR2 FYNNEI. V lost 4 bases to trimming and J lost 8 bases; unmatched junction nucleotides: 10. The CDR3 runs to 17 residues. CDR3 protein: CASSALFGTSGSDEQFF. The CDR3 nucleotides are TGTGCCAGCAGTGCGCTATTTGGGACTAGCGGGAGCGATGAGCAGTTCTTC. Using reference TRBV2 and TRBJ2-1 for the parts outside the CDR3, the full variable domain is EPEVTQTPSHQVTQMGQEVILRCVPISNHLYFYWYRQILGQKVEFLVSFYNNEISEKSEIFDDQFSVERPDGSNFTLKIRSTKLEDSAMYFCASSALFGTSGSDEQFFGPGTRLTVL.

V usage is TRBV5-1 and J usage is TRBJ2-3, with a possible D match to TRBD1 (5 bases). In germline, CDR1 is SGHRS, CDR2 YFSETQ. The CDR3 totals 16 residues. V was clipped by 5 bases and J by 3 bases, with 19 bases between them. The CDR3 loop reads CASRPIFLGRTDTQYF. For the CDR3, the DNA is TGCGCCAGCAGGCCTATCTTTTTGGGGCGAACAGATACGCAGTATTTT.

The V gene is TRBV7-9, the J gene TRBJ2-1, with D unclear. V was trimmed by 0 bases and J by 8 bases, leaving 2 bases between them. The V gene's germline CDR1 is SEHNR and CDR2 FQNEAQ (reference sequence). The length of the CDR3 is 11 residues. CDR3 residues: CASSLAHEQFF. DNA for the CDR3: TGTGCCAGCAGCTTAGCCCATGAGCAGTTCTTC.

This chain links TRBV5-1 with TRBJ2-5; TRBD1 might be the D (6 bases). The CDR3 is 15 residues long. Germline V gives CDR1 SGHRS, CDR2 YFSETQ. V lost 4 bases and J 5 bases, leaving 18 bases between the germline ends. The CDR3 loop reads CASSPLGRGRETQYF. The DNA of the CDR3 is TGCGCCAGCAGCCCCCTTGGCAGGGGCCGGGAGACCCAGTACTTC.

The chain couples TRBV13 to TRBJ2-5; weak D call: TRBD2 (6 bases). Germline CDR1 is PRHDT and CDR2 is FYEKMQ (reference sequence). The length of the CDR3 is 12 residues. Deletions cut 3 bases from V and 4 bases from J, with 6 bases between. CDR3 protein: CASSFSGETQYF. As DNA, the CDR3 is TGTGCCAGCAGCTTTAGCGGAGAGACCCAGTACTTC.

This clone was detected only once. V gene TRBV6-1 combines with J gene TRBJ2-5; the match to TRBD2 covers 7 bases. Germline CDR1 MNHNS, CDR2 SASEGT. After removal of 3 bases from V and 0 bases from J, the junction contained 7 bases not matched to a gene. CDR3 length: 16 amino acids. The CDR3 protein is CASSEVASGYQETQYF. CDR3 in DNA: TGTGCCAGCAGTGAGGTGGCTAGCGGTTACCAAGAGACCCAGTACTTC.

The chain employs TRBV27 and TRBJ2-1; 9 nucleotides line up with TRBD1. Germline V gene lookup returns CDR1 MNHEY and CDR2 SMNVEV (reference sequence). J lost 8 bases, V lost 9 bases, and 14 bases had no gene match. The CDR3 runs to 15 residues. Written as DNA, the CDR3 is TGTGCCAGTTTCAGGACAGGGGAGATTAAGGATGAGCAGTTCTTC. Its translation is CASFRTGEIKDEQFF.